The 4 T cell receptor beta chains below all came from one sample that was sequenced in a study of blood T cell repertoires in COVID-19. TCRdb's copy holds only in-frame clones and misses some; the assay was immunoSEQ multiplex PCR. Counted here are 200,000 to 300,000 clones, roughly 86% occurring once; the ten biggest clones make up 8.5% to 10%. The sample comprised peripheral blood. The origin of the receptors is a man aged 35 to 55 who had recovered from COVID-19.

The rearrangement uses TRBV13 and TRBJ2-5; possible D gene TRBD1, 7 bases. Germline-derived CDR1 and CDR2 are PRHDT and FYEKMQ (reference sequence). The CDR3 has 19 amino acids. Trimming took off 2 bases at V and 4 bases at J, with 26 bases between the two ends. The CDR3 sequence: CASSLRARRGQGRPETQYF. As DNA, the CDR3 is TGTGCCAGCAGCTTAAGGGCCAGGAGGGGGCAGGGGAGGCCAGAGACCCAGTACTTC.

The rearrangement joins TRBV6-1 to TRBJ2-5; D is unclear. Germline V gives CDR1 MNHNS, CDR2 SASEGT. CDR3 size: 13 residues. V was shortened by 3 bases and J by 5 bases, with 10 bases between the two germline ends. CDR3 in DNA: TGTGCCAGCAGTGACCGTCGAGGCGAGACCCAGTACTTC. Translation gives CASSDRRGETQYF.

The V and J genes are TRBV9 and TRBJ2-2, with D possibly TRBD2 on 6 matching bases. Trimming stripped 3 bases from V and 8 bases from J, with 17 bases between. CDR1 SGDLS and CDR2 YYNGEE come from the germline V gene. The CDR3 extends over 15 amino acids. CDR3 in amino acids: CASSASTGVGGELFF. The CDR3 DNA reads TGTGCCAGCAGCGCATCGACGGGGGTTGGTGGGGAGCTGTTTTTT.

The chain is built from TRBV5-4 and TRBJ1-4, with 8 bases lining up with TRBD1. The germline gives CDR1 SGHNT, CDR2 YYREEE (reference sequence). Unmatched junction bases numbered 8, after V lost 3 bases and J lost 7 bases. The length of the CDR3 is 15 residues. The CDR3 region is CASSSSTGASEKLFF. In DNA, the CDR3 is TGTGCCAGCAGCTCCTCGACAGGGGCGAGTGAAAAACTGTTTTTT. Based on the CDR3 plus reference TRBV5-4 and TRBJ1-4, the full variable domain is ETGVTQSPTHLIKTRGQQVTLRCSSQSGHNTVSWYQQALGQGPQFIFQYYREEENGRGNFPPRFSGLQFPNYSSELNVNALELDDSALYLCASSSSTGASEKLFFGSGTQLSVL.